This T cell receptor (beta chain) stems from a study of glioma-infiltrating T cells after dendritic cell vaccination. On the study more broadly: Patients had newly diagnosed or recurrent glioblastoma and received dendritic cell vaccines. General study findings and limits: No direct clonality-survival link was found; a diverse polyclonal response may matter.

A word on this clone: What it binds is unknown.

Time point indicated: after dendritic cell vaccination, including at tumor progression/relapse. Isocitrate dehydrogenase mutation was absent in all glioblastoma patients. This CDR3 spans 18 amino acids. CDR1 SGDLS and CDR2 YYNGEE come from the germline V gene. V lost 4 bases and J lost 1; bases outside the gene matches: 12. The immunoSEQ assay amplified TCRB CDR3 from up to roughly 2 ug DNA. The method was immunoSEQ multiplex PCR; TCRdb's version includes in-frame clones alone and lacks a portion of them. The sample holds 75,000 to 95,000 clones, around nine tenths seen once. The V call is TRBV9, the J call TRBJ2-1, with 9 positions matching TRBD2. This TCR was recovered from a human donor with glioblastoma. Specimen: blood, collected after dendritic cell vaccination. The CDR3 loop is CASSPRGSGRGSYNEQFF. CDR3 bases: TGTGCCAGCAGCCCCCGAGGTAGCGGGAGAGGGTCCTACAATGAGCAGTTCTTC.